One sample yielded the 18 T cell receptor beta chains listed below, sequenced in a study of post-analysis software for immune sequencing data. Study-wide results and limits: Roughly 5 TRBV segments occurring more often in patients than controls included TRBV5-6, TRBV5-1 and TRBV20-1.

Unique-molecular-identifier-tagged TCR beta cDNA libraries were used. From the PCR reads, TCRdb called clonotypes with MiXCR, one entry per CDR3 protein. The sample contains roughly 570,000 distinct CDR3 sequences, around 31% of which appear only once. No antigen has been assigned to these receptors. The sample taken for sequencing was blood. The receptors originated from a girl aged 2-17 years with multiple sclerosis.

This rearrangement joins TRBV15 to TRBJ2-3; 7 bases align to TRBD1. CDR3 length: 15 amino acids. Germline loops: CDR1 LNHNV, CDR2 YYDKDF (reference sequence). V shed 3 bases and J 2 bases; nucleotides not matched to a gene: 5. CDR3: CATSSTGVLTDTQYF. DNA of the CDR3: TGTGCCACCAGCAGTACAGGGGTTCTCACAGATACGCAGTATTTT. Filled out from reference TRBV15 and TRBJ2-3, the complete variable domain reads DAMVIQNPRYQVTQFGKPVTLSCSQTLNHNVMYWYQQKSSQAPKLLFHYYDKDFNNEADTPDNFQSRRPNTSFCFLDIRSPGLGDTAMYLCATSSTGVLTDTQYFGPGTRLTVL.

The chain joins TRBV20-1 to TRBJ2-1; D is unclear. The V gene lost 4 bases and the J gene lost 5 bases, with 12 bases spanning the gap. The CDR3 is made up of 13 amino acids. The germline V gene encodes CDR1 DFQATT and CDR2 SNEGSKA (reference sequence). The CDR3 nucleotides are TGCAGTGCTATTACGACGATCGACAATGAGCAGTTCTTC. It is translated as CSAITTIDNEQFF.

This clonotype was seen a handful of times. The chain combines TRBV6-6 with TRBJ2-5; 9 nucleotides line up with TRBD2. V shed 5 bases and J 11 bases; nucleotides not matched to a gene: 15. Germline loops: CDR1 MNHNY, CDR2 SVGAGI (reference sequence). The CDR3 is made up of 15 amino acids. This CDR3 is CASSPLSGGGGEQYF. The CDR3, as DNA: TGTGCCAGCAGTCCGCTTAGCGGGGGCGGCGGTGAGCAGTACTTC.

This clonotype was seen a handful of times. The chain joins TRBV5-1 to TRBJ2-1; D remains unclear. Trimming pared 3 bases from V and 9 bases from J, leaving 10 bases between. Germline CDR1 is SGHRS and CDR2 is YFSETQ. The CDR3 runs to 12 residues. CDR3 in DNA: TGCGCCAGCAGCTCCGATATCATTGAGCAGTTCTTC. Protein: CASSSDIIEQFF.

This clonotype has a handful of counts. The chain has TRBV5-6 and TRBJ2-1; D is ambiguous. Per the germline V gene, CDR1 is SGHDT and CDR2 is YYEEEE. Trimming removed 2 bases at V and 7 bases at J, with 13 bases between. This CDR3 comprises 14 residues. CDR3 DNA: TGTGCCAGCAGCTTATGGGGTTCTGGTAATGAGCAGTTCTTC. Translation gives CASSLWGSGNEQFF.

The CDR3 spells CSARATGAMNTEAFF. The CDR3 coding sequence is TGCAGTGCTAGGGCGACGGGAGCCATGAACACTGAAGCTTTCTTT. The rearrangement links TRBV20-1 to TRBJ1-1; D unresolved. Germline lookup yields CDR1 DFQATT and CDR2 SNEGSKA (reference sequence). CDR3 length equals 15 residues. The V gene lost 3 bases and the J gene lost 0 bases, with 14 bases spanning the gap.

This chain connects TRBV20-1 to TRBJ2-5; 11 bases map to TRBD2. V lost 2 bases, J lost 5 bases, and 10 bases stayed unmatched. CDR1 DFQATT and CDR2 SNEGSKA come from the germline V gene (reference sequence). CDR3 length equals 16 residues. This CDR3 reads CSARKASGGTGETQYF. In DNA, the CDR3 is TGCAGTGCTAGAAAGGCTAGCGGGGGGACGGGGGAGACCCAGTACTTC.

This clonotype was seen many times. The rearrangement uses TRBV4-1 and TRBJ1-1; the match to TRBD1 covers 7 bases. Unmatched junction bases numbered 5, after V lost 5 bases and J lost 5 bases. CDR1 is MGHRA, CDR2 YSYEKL, per germline. The CDR3 is 13 amino acids. The CDR3 bases are TGCGCCAGCAGCGTCGAGGGGGCGACTGAAGCTTTCTTT. Translation: CASSVEGATEAFF.

This clonotype has only a few counts. The V and J genes are TRBV6-1 and TRBJ2-7, with D possibly being TRBD1 (6 bases). Germline CDR1 and CDR2: MNHNS and SASEGT. Trimming stripped 5 bases from V and 3 bases from J, with 14 bases between. CDR3 length: 14 residues. CDR3 nucleotides: TGTGCCAGCAGTCACCGGGGCAGGGGCTACGAGCAGTACTTC. This gives the protein CASSHRGRGYEQYF.

This clonotype has a handful of counts. The chain is built from TRBV24-1 and TRBJ1-2, with D possibly TRBD1 on 5 matching bases. Between the trimmed V and J ends, which lost 2 bases and 7 bases, there was a span of 25 bases. Germline lookup yields CDR1 KGHDR and CDR2 SFDVKD. The CDR3 runs 18 residues. The DNA of the CDR3 is TGTGCCACCAGTGATTCTACCCTGCCCTCAGGGAAGTGGAGTGGCTACACCTTC. Protein sequence: CATSDSTLPSGKWSGYTF.

V usage is TRBV5-1 and J usage is TRBJ2-4, with D perhaps TRBD2 (5 bases). Gene TRBJ2-7 matches the end of the DNA better, so the J call may be wrong. Germline V CDR1 and CDR2: SGHRS, YFSETQ. The CDR3 totals 13 residues. The CDR3 loop reads CASSLDGLDEQYF. DNA of the CDR3: TGCGCCAGCAGCTTGGACGGACTGGACGAGCAGTACTTC.

The chain couples TRBV7-6 to TRBJ1-1, with TRBD1 identical over 7 bases. CDR3 length: 14 residues. Germline V gene sequence: CDR1 SGHVS, CDR2 FNYEAQ. V gave up 2 bases and J gave up 5 bases; unmatched junction bases: 5. The CDR3: CASSLTGVKTEAFF. CDR3 sequence (DNA): TGTGCCAGCAGCTTAACAGGGGTCAAGACTGAAGCTTTCTTT.

This sequence joins TRBV14 and TRBJ2-1, with a weak D call TRBD1 (5 bases). V lost 0 bases, J lost 13 bases, and 16 bases lay in between. Germline CDR1 reads SGHDN; CDR2 reads FVKESK. There are 14 residues in the CDR3. CDR3: CASSQELRVETQFF. CDR3 DNA sequence: TGTGCCAGCAGCCAAGAGCTCAGGGTGGAGACCCAGTTCTTC.

V is TRBV27 and J is TRBJ2-5; TRBD1 matches 8 bases. Losses at the gene ends were 8 bases for V and 4 bases for J; bases not matched to a gene: 9. Germline V gene lookup returns CDR1 MNHEY and CDR2 SMNVEV (reference sequence). This CDR3 has 14 amino acids. The DNA for the CDR3 is TGTGCCAGCCGGACAGGGCTAATTGGAGAGACCCAGTACTTC. Amino acid sequence: CASRTGLIGETQYF.

V is TRBV5-6 and J is TRBJ1-2; D is perhaps TRBD1 (5 bases). V was shortened by 4 bases and J by 2 bases, with 15 bases between the two germline ends. The CDR3 is made up of 15 amino acids. Germline-derived CDR1 and CDR2 are SGHDT and YYEEEE. The CDR3 bases are TGTGCCAGCAGCCCGACCGACAGCTTAAACTATGGCTACACCTTC. Encoded protein: CASSPTDSLNYGYTF.

The chain uses TRBV5-1 and TRBJ2-3; D may be TRBD1 (6 bases). Germline V lookup: CDR1 SGHRS, CDR2 YFSETQ. The CDR3 is made up of 19 amino acids. V gave up 0 bases and J gave up 0 bases, with 20 bases separating them. The CDR3 region is CASSLARRTAYASTDTQYF. CDR3 nucleotide sequence: TGCGCCAGCAGCTTGGCCCGGCGGACAGCATATGCTAGCACAGATACGCAGTATTTT. Full variable domain (missing parts from reference TRBV5-1 and TRBJ2-3): KAGVTQTPRYLIKTRGQQVTLSCSPISGHRSVSWYQQTPGQGLQFLFEYFSETQRNKGNFPGRFSGRQFSNSRSEMNVSTLELGDSALYLCASSLARRTAYASTDTQYFGPGTRLTVL.

The V gene is TRBV7-3, the J gene TRBJ2-1; 8 nucleotides match TRBD2. The CDR3 sequence is 15 residues long. The germline CDR1 and CDR2 sequences are SGHTA and FQGTGA. Trimming cost V 1 base and J 6 bases; bases outside gene matches: 5. For the CDR3, the DNA is TGTGCCAGCAGCTTAAACGGGGGGGATTGCAATGAGCAGTTCTTC. Amino acid sequence: CASSLNGGDCNEQFF.

The CDR3 DNA reads as TGTGCCAGCAGTTACGGCGGGGACGCACGCTACAATGAGCAGTTCTTC. Protein sequence: CASSYGGDARYNEQFF. The chain has TRBV6-5 and TRBJ2-1; D is perhaps TRBD2 (6 bases). Looked up from germline, CDR1 is MNHEY and CDR2 is SVGAGI. This CDR3 spans 16 amino acids. V dropped 2 bases and J dropped 3 bases, with 14 bases sitting between them.